The 21 T cell receptor beta chains below were found in one sample sequenced in a study of T cells after yellow fever vaccination. TCRdb recomputed calls from the 5' RACE reads with MiXCR, one row per CDR3 protein. Of 450,000 to 550,000 distinct CDR3 sequences in the sample, 20% to 25% are singletons; the top ten hold about a sixth. Specimen: PBMCs, collected roughly 20 days after the first yellow fever vaccination. The source of these receptors is a young man who received the YFV17D yellow fever vaccine.

The chain uses TRBV3-1 and TRBJ2-1, with a weak D call TRBD2 (6 bases). V lost 1 base to trimming and J lost 0 bases, with 13 bases between them. Germline V gives CDR1 LGHDT, CDR2 YNNKEL (reference sequence). This CDR3 contains 17 residues. In nucleotides, the CDR3 is TGTGCCAGCAGCCAAGCTACTAGCCTCAGCTCCTACAATGAGCAGTTCTTC. Its translation: CASSQATSLSSYNEQFF.

The table lists this clonotype with a few counts. V gene TRBV7-9 combines with J gene TRBJ2-5; no definite D call. Between the trimmed V and J ends, which lost 2 bases and 5 bases, there was a span of 12 bases. The CDR3 is 14 residues long. CDR1 is SEHNR and CDR2 is FQNEAQ in the germline V gene (reference sequence). In DNA, the CDR3 is TGTGCCAGCAGCTTAACACAAGGAGAGGAGACCCAGTACTTC. This translates into CASSLTQGEETQYF. Filled out from reference TRBV7-9 and TRBJ2-5, the complete variable domain reads DTGVSQNPRHKITKRGQNVTFRCDPISEHNRLYWYRQTLGQGPEFLTYFQNEAQLEKSRLLSDRFSAERPKGSFSTLEIQRTEQGDSAMYLCASSLTQGEETQYFGPGTRLLVL.

The chain joins TRBV23-1 to TRBJ2-4, with D possibly TRBD2 on 5 matching bases. TRBV23-1 is an ORF; its function is uncertain. With 7 bases removed from V and 0 bases from J, the gap between germline ends came to 13 bases. This CDR3 is 15 amino acids long. CDR3 DNA: TGCGCCAGCACCAAGGGAGACGGAGCCAAAAACATTCAGTACTTC. It translates to CASTKGDGAKNIQYF.

The chain couples TRBV4-3 to TRBJ1-6; D uncertain. The V gene lost 1 base and the J gene lost 4 bases, with 5 bases spanning the gap. CDR1 and CDR2 from the germline V gene are LGHNA and YSLEER. The CDR3 runs 14 residues. This CDR3 is CASSQGIYNSPLHF. DNA for the CDR3: TGCGCCAGCAGCCAAGGGATATATAATTCACCCCTCCACTTT.

The chain couples TRBV7-2 to TRBJ2-1; no firm D call. V was clipped by 8 bases and J by 4 bases, with 15 bases between them. CDR3 length equals 14 residues. Germline CDR1 reads SGHTA; CDR2 reads FQGNSA. The DNA for the CDR3 is TGTGCCAGCCAGGACGGCCCAAGGTACAATGAGCAGTTCTTC. Encoded protein: CASQDGPRYNEQFF.

This clonotype has a handful of counts. CDR3 loop: CASSLHRQGAPGYTF. The CDR3 DNA reads as TGTGCCAGCAGCTTACACAGACAGGGGGCGCCTGGCTACACCTTC. The V call is TRBV7-8, the J call TRBJ1-2; 10 nucleotides agree with TRBD1. The CDR3 runs 15 residues. With 2 bases clipped from V and 7 bases from J, the junction kept 7 bases outside the gene matches. Germline V lookup: CDR1 SGHVS, CDR2 FQNEAQ.

The rearrangement joins TRBV7-3 to TRBJ2-1; 8 bases are shared with TRBD1. Germline V lookup: CDR1 SGHTA, CDR2 FQGTGA. The CDR3 sequence is 15 residues long. V shed 2 bases and J 4 bases; nucleotides not matched to a gene: 4. CDR3 region: CASSLQGAIYNEQFF. CDR3 nucleotide sequence: TGTGCCAGCAGCTTACAGGGGGCGATTTACAATGAGCAGTTCTTC. The complete variable domain, with remaining parts taken from reference TRBV7-3 and TRBJ2-1, reads GAGVSQTPSNKVTEKGKYVELRCDPISGHTALYWYRQSLGQGPEFLIYFQGTGAADDSGLPNDRFFAVRPEGSVSTLKIQRTERGDSAVYLCASSLQGAIYNEQFFGPGTRLTVL.

This chain joins TRBV5-6 and TRBJ2-1; a weak D match, TRBD2 (5 bases). The CDR3 runs to 20 residues. Germline values: CDR1 SGHDT, CDR2 YYEEEE. Between the trimmed V and J ends, which lost 0 bases and 4 bases, there was a span of 26 bases. This chain's CDR3 is CASSLEGEGPAWGIYNEQFF. CDR3 in DNA: TGTGCCAGCAGCTTGGAAGGAGAGGGCCCCGCCTGGGGAATATACAATGAGCAGTTCTTC.

The V and J genes are TRBV5-1 and TRBJ1-6; D uncertain. Trimming took off 0 bases at V and 7 bases at J, with 8 bases between the two ends. There are 14 residues in the CDR3. The germline V gene encodes CDR1 SGHRS and CDR2 YFSETQ. DNA of the CDR3: TGCGCCAGCAGCTTGGCCGACGGCAATTCACCCCTCCACTTT. It translates to CASSLADGNSPLHF. The variable domain in full, completed from reference TRBV5-1 and TRBJ1-6, reads KAGVTQTPRYLIKTRGQQVTLSCSPISGHRSVSWYQQTPGQGLQFLFEYFSETQRNKGNFPGRFSGRQFSNSRSEMNVSTLELGDSALYLCASSLADGNSPLHFGNGTRLTVT.

This clonotype was detected only a few times. The gene calls are TRBV15 and TRBJ2-1; no firm D call. The CDR3 is 12 residues long. V was trimmed by 5 bases and J by 4 bases, leaving 6 bases between them. CDR1 and CDR2 (germline): LNHNV, YYDKDF (reference sequence). The CDR3 DNA is TGTGCCACCAGCGCAACTTACAATGAGCAGTTCTTC. Translation gives CATSATYNEQFF.

This clonotype was seen many times. The chain is built from TRBV5-1 and TRBJ1-1, with 9 bases aligning to TRBD1. V lost 0 bases, J lost 0 bases, and 3 bases stayed unmatched. Germline lookup yields CDR1 SGHRS and CDR2 YFSETQ. The CDR3 runs 16 residues. CDR3 nucleotide sequence: TGCGCCAGCAGCTTGGGGACAGGGGCCTTGAACACTGAAGCTTTCTTT. Its translation is CASSLGTGALNTEAFF.

Only a few counts were recorded for this clonotype. This sequence joins TRBV20-1 and TRBJ1-3, with D unclear. Germline CDR1 and CDR2: DFQATT and SNEGSKA (reference sequence). This CDR3 is built from 13 residues. The V and J ends lost 2 bases and 0 bases respectively, with 5 bases between them. The CDR3 protein is CSARRDSGNTIYF. In nucleotides, the CDR3 is TGCAGTGCTAGAAGAGACTCTGGAAACACCATATATTTT.

The rearrangement joins TRBV6-2 or TRBV6-3 to TRBJ1-5; 7 nucleotides line up with TRBD1. Germline trimming cut 2 bases from V and 2 bases from J; bases unmatched to any gene: 18. The germline V gene has CDR1 MNHEY and CDR2 SVGEGT. CDR3 length: 20 residues. The CDR3, as DNA: TGTGCCAGCAGTTACGGTGGTAGGGGACAGACGATCGGGGGCAATCAGCCCCAGCATTTT. Its translation is CASSYGGRGQTIGGNQPQHF.

V and J are TRBV11-2 and TRBJ1-2; 7 positions match TRBD1. Germline V lookup: CDR1 SGHAT, CDR2 FQNNGV. This CDR3 comprises 14 residues. Trimming at V came to 4 bases and at J to 8 bases, leaving 10 bases not matched to a gene. The DNA of the CDR3 is TGTGCCAGCAGCTCGCTAACGGACAGGCCAGGCTACACCTTC. This translates into CASSSLTDRPGYTF. Looking up the rest from reference TRBV11-2 and TRBJ1-2 gives the full variable domain: EAGVAQSPRYKIIEKRQSVAFWCNPISGHATLYWYQQILGQGPKLLIQFQNNGVVDDSQLPKDRFSAERLKGVDSTLKIQPAKLEDSAVYLCASSSLTDRPGYTFGSGTRLTVV.

This clonotype was seen a handful of times. The genes are TRBV9 and TRBJ2-5, with a weak D call TRBD2 (5 bases). The CDR3 spans 13 residues. The germline V gene has CDR1 SGDLS and CDR2 YYNGEE. V was pared by 4 bases and J by 5 bases, with 12 bases between. The CDR3 coding sequence is TGTGCCAGCAGCCTAGCTGCCACGGAGACCCAGTACTTC. Its protein product is CASSLAATETQYF.

This clonotype was counted a few times. The chain employs TRBV27 and TRBJ2-5; D might be TRBD1 (6 bases). CDR3 length equals 17 residues. V lost 5 bases, J lost 1 base, and 20 bases lay in between. Germline CDR1 reads MNHEY; CDR2 reads SMNVEV (reference sequence). The CDR3, as DNA: TGTGCCAGCAGTCTATACATGGACAGCTACAGCCAAGAGACCCAGTACTTC. It specifies CASSLYMDSYSQETQYF.

The CDR3 DNA is TGTGCCAGCAGCCAGGGGGGGCCCCAGCATTTT. Protein product: CASSQGGPQHF. V and J are TRBV4-2 and TRBJ1-5; a weak D match, TRBD1 (5 bases). The CDR3 runs to 11 residues. Trimming took off 3 bases at V and 9 bases at J, with 6 bases between the two ends. CDR1 is LGHNA, CDR2 YNFKEQ, per germline.

The CDR3 reads CASSVGSSQETQYF. CDR3 sequence (DNA): TGTGCCAGCAGCGTAGGGTCTAGCCAAGAGACCCAGTACTTC. V usage is TRBV9 and J usage is TRBJ2-5; no clear D. The length of the CDR3 is 14 residues. Trimming removed 0 bases from V and 1 base from J, with 7 bases in between. Germline CDR1 reads SGDLS; CDR2 reads YYNGEE.

This clonotype was seen a few times. The rearrangement links TRBV5-1 to TRBJ2-5; the D call may be TRBD1 or TRBD2 (5 bases each). CDR3 length: 14 amino acids. Trimming took 5 bases from V and 5 from J, leaving 16 bases between them. Looked up from germline, CDR1 is SGHRS and CDR2 is YFSETQ. For the CDR3, the DNA is TGCGCCAGCAGTACCGGGGCCCCGGGGGAGACCCAGTACTTC. This sequence encodes CASSTGAPGETQYF. The variable domain in full, completed from reference TRBV5-1 and TRBJ2-5, reads KAGVTQTPRYLIKTRGQQVTLSCSPISGHRSVSWYQQTPGQGLQFLFEYFSETQRNKGNFPGRFSGRQFSNSRSEMNVSTLELGDSALYLCASSTGAPGETQYFGPGTRLLVL.

This clonotype was counted many times. The chain recombines TRBV5-1 with TRBJ2-2; 12 nucleotides line up with TRBD1. Looked up from germline, CDR1 is SGHRS and CDR2 is YFSETQ. The trim removed 4 bases at V and 4 bases at J, leaving 5 bases unmatched. The CDR3 runs 16 residues. The DNA for the CDR3 is TGCGCCAGCAGCGGGACAGGGGGCAGAATCACCGGGGAGCTGTTTTTT. Its protein product is CASSGTGGRITGELFF.

The chain employs TRBV7-2 and TRBJ2-3; 9 bases align to TRBD2. Germline V CDR1 and CDR2: SGHTA, FQGNSA. The CDR3 runs to 15 residues. V was clipped by 0 bases and J by 6 bases; unmatched bases: 4. The CDR3 bases are TGTGCCAGCAGCTTAGCAGGGAGCGGGGGGGATACGCAGTATTTT. It yields the protein CASSLAGSGGDTQYF. Drawing the rest from reference TRBV7-2 and TRBJ2-3, the complete variable domain is GAGVSQSPSNKVTEKGKDVELRCDPISGHTALYWYRQSLGQGLEFLIYFQGNSAPDKSGLPSDRFSAERTGGSVSTLTIQRTQQEDSAVYLCASSLAGSGGDTQYFGPGTRLTVL.